The clone carrying this T cell receptor (beta chain) occurred many times. Each CDR3 protein gets one entry after TCRdb re-called the 5' RACE reads with MiXCR. The profile covers a few hundred thousand distinct CDR3 sequences, with about 10% appearing a single time and approximately 8.9% taken by the ten largest. This record comes from a study of identical twins. The V gene lost 4 bases and the J gene lost 9 bases, with 19 bases spanning the gap. This CDR3 is 14 amino acids long. CDR1 is SGHVS and CDR2 is FNYEAQ in the germline V gene. The clonotype comes from a woman between 45 and 65 years old in good health. The sample was naive T cells sorted from blood. The chain is built from TRBV7-6 and TRBJ2-7; perhaps TRBD1 as D (6 bases). CDR3 nucleotide sequence: TGTGCCAGCAGCTCCTACCCACAGGGTTCAGCGCAGTACTTC. Residues: CASSSYPQGSAQYF.